Sequencing of this T cell receptor beta chain was carried out in a study of T cell repertoires in cytomegalovirus infection. Points from the study as a whole: Frequencies of public TCR beta families were cumulated, and this identified carriers of CMV plus the relevant HLA. CMV-specific TCR beta clonotypes restricted by HLA-C dominated the ex vivo response.

There are 16 residues in the CDR3. Germline assignment: CDR1 MNHEY and CDR2 SMNVEV (reference sequence). Trimming cost V 0 bases and J 2 bases; bases outside gene matches: 4. TCRdb redid the calling of the reads with MiXCR, one entry per CDR3 protein. The sample yields around 740,000 distinct CDR3 sequences, approximately 34% seen once. This clonotype was observed a few times. Antigen specificity is unknown. J is TRBJ2-1 and V is TRBV27; TRBD2 aligns across 7 bases. The receptor comes from a human donor in good health (CMV status not recorded). Some clones in this sample may be carry-over from other donors' samples. Sequencing input: PBMCs. The CDR3 nucleotides are TGTGCCAGCAGTTTATCGGGGGGGGATACCTACAATGAGCAGTTCTTC. It yields the protein CASSLSGGDTYNEQFF.